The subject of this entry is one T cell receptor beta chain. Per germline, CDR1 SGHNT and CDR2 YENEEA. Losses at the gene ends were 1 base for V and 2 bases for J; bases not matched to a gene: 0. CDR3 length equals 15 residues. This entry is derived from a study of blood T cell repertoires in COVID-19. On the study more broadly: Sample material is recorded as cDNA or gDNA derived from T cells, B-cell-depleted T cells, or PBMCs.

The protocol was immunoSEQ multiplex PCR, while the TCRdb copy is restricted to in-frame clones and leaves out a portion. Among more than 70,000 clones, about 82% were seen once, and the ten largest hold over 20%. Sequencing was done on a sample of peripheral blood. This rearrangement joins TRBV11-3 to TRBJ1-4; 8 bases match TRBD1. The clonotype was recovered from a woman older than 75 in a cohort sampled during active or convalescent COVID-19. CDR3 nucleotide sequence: TGTGCCAGCAGCTTAGGGACAGGGACTAATGAAAAACTGTTTTTT. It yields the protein CASSLGTGTNEKLFF.